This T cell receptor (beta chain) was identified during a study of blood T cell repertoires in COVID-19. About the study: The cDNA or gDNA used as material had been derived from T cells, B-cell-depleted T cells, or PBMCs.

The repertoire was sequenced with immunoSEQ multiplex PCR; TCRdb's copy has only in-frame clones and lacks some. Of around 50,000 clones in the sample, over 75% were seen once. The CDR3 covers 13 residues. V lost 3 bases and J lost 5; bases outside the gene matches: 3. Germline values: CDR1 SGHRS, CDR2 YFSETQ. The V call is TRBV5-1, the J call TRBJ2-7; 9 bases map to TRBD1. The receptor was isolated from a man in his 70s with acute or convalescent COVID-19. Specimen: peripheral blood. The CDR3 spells CASSWGQGNEQYF. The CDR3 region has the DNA TGCGCCAGCAGCTGGGGACAGGGTAACGAGCAGTACTTC.